The entry below describes one T cell receptor beta chain. TCRdb ran MiXCR on the 5' RACE reads and lists one entry per CDR3 protein. The table has around 310,000 distinct CDR3 sequences, approximately 3.9% seen once; the top ten hold 20% to 25%. V lost 5 bases, J lost 7 bases, and 9 bases stayed unmatched. The CDR3 covers 15 residues. Germline loops: CDR1 MNHNS, CDR2 SASEGT. The data are from a study of T cells after yellow fever vaccination. This receptor was obtained from a man younger than 35 who received the YFV17D yellow fever vaccine. The sequenced sample was PBMCs, obtained 5 days after the yellow fever booster vaccination. The chain employs TRBV6-1 and TRBJ1-5; 9 bases map to TRBD1. The CDR3, as DNA: TGTGCCAGCAGTTCAAGGACAGGGGTCTACCAGCCCCAGCATTTT. Translation: CASSSRTGVYQPQHF.